The 23 T cell receptor beta chains in this list originate from one sample, sequenced in a study of T-cell memory formation after mild COVID-19 (dated by TCRdb to the early 2020s). Library preparation used 5' RACE. Sequencing instrument: Illumina NovaSeq 6000. TCRdb trimmed the raw reads at Q25, called clones with MiXCR and kept productive beta chains. Identical CDR3 protein sequences are pooled into one entry, listed with their most common genes and DNA. This sample gives a few hundred thousand distinct CDR3 sequences in total; 13% to 15% of them show up just once. The ten largest clonotypes hold 20% to 25% of the sample. The sequenced material came from PBMCs or a T cell subset sorted from them (not recorded which). The receptors originated from a man younger than 35 who had mild COVID-19 (a few samples of this study predate the infection). The sample titles of this study are shuffled in the database, so cell type and time point are left out; the donor was told from shared clones.

This clonotype has a handful of counts. The chain uses TRBV18 and TRBJ1-1, with D tentatively TRBD1 (5 bases). Trimming shortened V by 1 base and J by 5 bases, and 8 bases separated the two germline ends. CDR3 size: 13 residues. Germline-derived CDR1 and CDR2 are KGHSH and LQKENI. CDR3 sequence (DNA): TGTGCCAGCTCACCACTCGGGGGGACTGAAGCTTTCTTT. Residues: CASSPLGGTEAFF.

This clonotype was found many times. This sequence joins TRBV27 and TRBJ2-1; no clear D gene. The CDR3 extends over 16 amino acids. Germline-derived CDR1 and CDR2 are MNHEY and SMNVEV (reference sequence). Trimming removed 2 bases from V and 0 bases from J, with 11 bases in between. CDR3 loop: CASSLQAISSYNEQFF. The CDR3, as DNA: TGTGCCAGCAGTTTACAGGCGATCTCCTCCTACAATGAGCAGTTCTTC.

The chain is built from TRBV5-1 and TRBJ2-1, with D unresolved. Trimming left V 3 bases short and J 6 bases short, with 13 bases between. The CDR3 contains 14 residues. Per the germline V gene, CDR1 is SGHRS and CDR2 is YFSETQ. This CDR3 reads CASSSTGPSNEQFF. For the CDR3, the DNA is TGCGCCAGCAGCTCTACCGGCCCCTCCAATGAGCAGTTCTTC.

The chain joins TRBV20-1 to TRBJ2-2; 11 bases align to TRBD2. CDR3 length: 15 amino acids. The germline V gene has CDR1 DFQATT and CDR2 SNEGSKA (reference sequence). The junction had 8 bases not matched to a gene; V was cut back by 6 bases and J by 5 bases. The CDR3 sequence: CSAQGTSGITGELFF. The CDR3 DNA follows: TGCAGTGCCCAAGGGACTAGCGGTATTACCGGGGAGCTGTTTTTT.

This clonotype was detected only a few times. The chain employs TRBV12-3 or TRBV12-4 and TRBJ1-5; D is undetermined. This CDR3 is built from 13 residues. The V end lost 5 bases, the J end lost 7 bases, and 12 bases lay between the germline ends. The CDR3 spells CASSLNIQQPQHF. The CDR3 DNA follows: TGTGCCAGCAGTCTGAATATCCAACAGCCCCAGCATTTT.

The rearrangement joins TRBV3-1 to TRBJ2-7, with TRBD2 as a possible D gene (6 bases). The CDR3 length is 13 residues. V was pared by 4 bases and J by 6 bases, with 13 bases between. Germline CDR1 and CDR2: LGHDT and YNNKEL (reference sequence). The CDR3: CASSRGVSFEQYF. The DNA of the CDR3 is TGTGCCAGCAGCCGCGGGGTAAGTTTCGAGCAGTACTTC.

This chain links TRBV5-5 with TRBJ2-7; D is unresolved. Germline V CDR1 and CDR2: SGHKS, YYEKEE (reference sequence). V was clipped by 2 bases and J by 3 bases, with 15 bases between them. This CDR3 is 15 amino acids long. CDR3 in amino acids: CASSFFVTKVYEQYF. The CDR3 region has the DNA TGTGCCAGCAGCTTCTTCGTAACGAAGGTCTACGAGCAGTACTTC. Combining the CDR3 with reference TRBV5-5 and TRBJ2-7 gives the whole variable domain DAGVTQSPTHLIKTRGQQVTLRCSPISGHKSVSWYQQVLGQGPQFIFQYYEKEERGRGNFPDRFSARQFPNYSSELNVNALLLGDSALYLCASSFFVTKVYEQYFGPGTRLTVT.

In its sample, this clonotype was seen a few times. The chain has TRBV11-1 and TRBJ2-7; D is unresolved. The germline gives CDR1 SGHAT, CDR2 FQDESV (reference sequence). V was shortened by 1 base and J by 3 bases, with 13 bases between the two germline ends. This CDR3 region has 15 residues. This chain's CDR3 is CASSLGITLGYEQYF. The CDR3 nucleotides are TGTGCCAGCAGCTTAGGAATAACACTCGGCTACGAGCAGTACTTC.

The rearrangement links TRBV11-2 to TRBJ2-7; 7 bases map to TRBD1. Germline V lookup: CDR1 SGHAT, CDR2 FQNNGV. The CDR3 covers 15 residues. The trim removed 2 bases at V and 4 bases at J, leaving 8 bases unmatched. The DNA for the CDR3 is TGTGCCAGCAGCTTAAGAGGGGGCCAGGGGTACGAGCAGTACTTC. Translation gives CASSLRGGQGYEQYF.

The V call is TRBV7-2, the J call TRBJ2-2, with TRBD1 identical over 7 bases. Germline assignment: CDR1 SGHTA and CDR2 FQGNSA. The CDR3 is 14 amino acids. V lost 4 bases to trimming and J lost 6 bases; unmatched junction nucleotides: 5. The CDR3 is CASSYLGGPGELFF. In DNA, the CDR3 is TGTGCCAGCAGCTACCTAGGGGGCCCCGGGGAGCTGTTTTTT.

The V gene is TRBV7-2, the J gene TRBJ2-5; 12 bases are shared with TRBD2. V dropped 2 bases and J dropped 2; count of bases not matched to a gene: 3. The CDR3 has 16 residues. Per the germline V gene, CDR1 is SGHTA and CDR2 is FQGNSA. CDR3 protein: CASSLSLAGGQETQYF. CDR3 nucleotide sequence: TGTGCCAGCAGCTTAAGCCTAGCGGGGGGGCAAGAGACCCAGTACTTC. The variable domain in full, with the rest retrieved from reference TRBV7-2 and TRBJ2-5, is GAGVSQSPSNKVTEKGKDVELRCDPISGHTALYWYRQSLGQGLEFLIYFQGNSAPDKSGLPSDRFSAERTGGSVSTLTIQRTQQEDSAVYLCASSLSLAGGQETQYFGPGTRLLVL.

The V call is TRBV28, the J call TRBJ2-3, with 8 bases matching TRBD2. Trimming at V came to 5 bases and at J to 4 bases, leaving 8 bases not matched to a gene. The CDR3 runs 15 residues. Germline CDR1 reads MDHEN; CDR2 reads SYDVKM. The CDR3 DNA is TGTGCCAGCAGTCCCGGGGGGGCCGAGGCAGATACGCAGTATTTT. This translates into CASSPGGAEADTQYF.

The chain combines TRBV28 with TRBJ2-1; 7 nucleotides line up with TRBD1. Germline V CDR1 and CDR2: MDHEN, SYDVKM. This CDR3 has 17 residues. V gave up 1 base and J gave up 8 bases; unmatched junction bases: 14. The CDR3 DNA reads TGTGCCAGCAGTTTATCCTCACCGGACAGGTATATCGATGAGCAGTTCTTC. Translated: CASSLSSPDRYIDEQFF.

This clonotype was recorded a few times. V and J are TRBV7-9 and TRBJ2-7; TRBD1 might be the D (6 bases). CDR3 length: 16 residues. V was shortened by 5 bases and J by 4 bases, with 21 bases between the two germline ends. CDR1 and CDR2 (germline): SEHNR, FQNEAQ (reference sequence). The CDR3 nucleotides are TGTGCCAGCAGCCCTGACTTCAGGCAGGGGTCGTACGAGCAGTACTTC. Translated: CASSPDFRQGSYEQYF. Full variable domain (rest looked up from reference TRBV7-9 and TRBJ2-7): DTGVSQNPRHKITKRGQNVTFRCDPISEHNRLYWYRQTLGQGPEFLTYFQNEAQLEKSRLLSDRFSAERPKGSFSTLEIQRTEQGDSAMYLCASSPDFRQGSYEQYFGPGTRLTVT.

The J gene is TRBJ1-1, the V gene TRBV30; the D gene is possibly TRBD1 (5 bases). Germline V gene lookup returns CDR1 GTSNPN and CDR2 SVGIG (reference sequence). Trimming left V 4 bases short and J 0 bases short, with 12 bases between. The CDR3 spans 14 residues. CDR3 coding DNA: TGTGCCTGGACTATGGGGCGGATGAACACTGAAGCTTTCTTT. Its protein product is CAWTMGRMNTEAFF.

This clonotype was seen a handful of times. The chain has TRBV9 and TRBJ2-4; weak D call: TRBD1 (6 bases). Trimming took 8 bases from V and 1 from J, leaving 10 bases between them. Germline loops: CDR1 SGDLS, CDR2 YYNGEE. This CDR3 has 13 amino acids. Here the CDR3 reads CASGGEAKNIQYF. As DNA, the CDR3 is TGTGCCAGTGGGGGCGAGGCCAAAAACATTCAGTACTTC.

This clonotype was seen a few times. The V and J genes are TRBV6-5 and TRBJ2-1; 10 nucleotides align to TRBD1. Looked up from germline, CDR1 is MNHEY and CDR2 is SVGAGI. V lost 5 bases to trimming and J lost 7 bases; unmatched junction nucleotides: 2. This CDR3 contains 13 residues. CDR3 nucleotides: TGTGCCAGCAGTGTGGACAGGGGGAATGAGCAGTTCTTC. Amino acids: CASSVDRGNEQFF.

This clonotype was recorded a few times. The chain uses TRBV19 and TRBJ1-5, with D tentatively TRBD1 (5 bases). Germline V CDR1 and CDR2: LNHDA, SQIVND (reference sequence). This CDR3 is 16 amino acids long. Deletions cut 6 bases from V and 7 bases from J, with 22 bases between. As DNA, the CDR3 is TGTGCCAGTAGCCTCGATTCCGCCGGGGGAAAACAGCCCCAGCATTTT. Translating it yields CASSLDSAGGKQPQHF.

The genes are TRBV7-2 and TRBJ2-3; D possibly corresponds to TRBD2 (7 bases). CDR3 length: 14 amino acids. In germline, CDR1 is SGHTA, CDR2 FQGNSA. Trimming shortened V by 8 bases and J by 0 bases, and 12 bases separated the two germline ends. As DNA, the CDR3 is TGTGCCAGCCGTACGGGGGGCAGCACAGATACGCAGTATTTT. This codes for CASRTGGSTDTQYF.

This clonotype appeared a few times. This chain connects TRBV5-1 to TRBJ1-4, with TRBD1 matching 7 bases. CDR3 length equals 13 residues. The V and J ends lost 7 bases and 4 bases, in that order; junction bases with no gene match: 4. Germline-derived CDR1 and CDR2 are SGHRS and YFSETQ. CDR3 protein: CASRQGINEKLFF. DNA of the CDR3: TGCGCCAGCCGACAGGGCATTAATGAAAAACTGTTTTTT.

There are a few counts of this clonotype. This chain links TRBV20-1 with TRBJ1-6; no clear D. This CDR3 contains 14 residues. Trimming shortened V by 6 bases and J by 7 bases, and 16 bases separated the two germline ends. Looked up from germline, CDR1 is DFQATT and CDR2 is SNEGSKA (reference sequence). The CDR3 nucleotides are TGCAGTGCGAGGGCCTCCGGCCCAAATTCACCCCTCCACTTT. This encodes CSARASGPNSPLHF.

The V gene is TRBV6-5, the J gene TRBJ2-1, with D possibly being TRBD2 (6 bases). CDR1 is MNHEY and CDR2 is SVGAGI in the germline V gene. The V gene lost 2 bases and the J gene lost 2 bases, with 10 bases spanning the gap. The CDR3 consists of 15 residues. The CDR3 protein is CASSYDERAYNEQFF. CDR3 coding DNA: TGTGCCAGCAGTTACGATGAGCGGGCCTACAATGAGCAGTTCTTC.

As concerns this clonotype: Just one base apart from a much larger clone, this may be a read error. The chain combines TRBV12-3 or TRBV12-4 with TRBJ2-7; TRBD2 might be the D (6 bases). Trimming took off 6 bases at V and 7 bases at J, with 22 bases between the two ends. The CDR3 totals 15 residues. The CDR3 coding sequence is TGTGCCAGCAGCCCCCGCGGGTCGGGGGTGGGGGAGCAGTACTTC. Protein product: CASSPRGSGVGEQYF.